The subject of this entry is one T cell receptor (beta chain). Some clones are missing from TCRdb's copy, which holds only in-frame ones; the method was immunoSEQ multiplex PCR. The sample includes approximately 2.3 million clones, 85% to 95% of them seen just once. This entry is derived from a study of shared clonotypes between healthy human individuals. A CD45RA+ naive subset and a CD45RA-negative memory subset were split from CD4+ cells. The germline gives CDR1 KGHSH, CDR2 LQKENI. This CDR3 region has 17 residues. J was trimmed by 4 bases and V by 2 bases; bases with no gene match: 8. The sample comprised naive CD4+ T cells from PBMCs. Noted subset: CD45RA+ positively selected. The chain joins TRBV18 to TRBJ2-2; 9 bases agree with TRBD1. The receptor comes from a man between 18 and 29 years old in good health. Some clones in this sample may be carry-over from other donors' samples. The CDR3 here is CASSPNRGLLTTGELFF. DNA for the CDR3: TGTGCCAGCTCACCAAACAGGGGGCTACTAACCACCGGGGAGCTGTTTTTT.